This T cell receptor (beta chain) was sequenced for a study of regulatory T cells in long-lasting Graves disease. CDR1 and CDR2 (germline): SGHAT, FQNNGV. The CDR3 sequence is 13 residues long. The J segment lost 7 bases and the V segment lost 6 bases, leaving 9 bases of the junction unmatched. Library construction for TCR beta used iRepertoire HTBI primers and Arm-PCR of CDR3 regions. TCRdb ran MiXCR on the multiplex PCR reads and lists one entry per CDR3 protein. The sample has approximately 360,000 distinct CDR3 sequences, 20% to 25% seen once; the top ten hold around 30%. Time point described: persistent/refractory GD, antithyroid drugs over 5 years with positive TRAb. TCR sequences were obtained from RNA taken from PBMCs.

The J gene is TRBJ2-7, the V gene TRBV11-2; 7 bases align to TRBD2. This sample comprised peripheral blood mononuclear cells (PBMCs), obtained when the disease was refractory, from a patient treated with antithyroid drugs. The source is a woman between 40 and 55 years old with Graves disease. CDR3 amino acids: CASSPREGGEQYF. The DNA of the CDR3 is TGTGCCAGCAGTCCCAGGGAGGGTGGGGAGCAGTACTTC.